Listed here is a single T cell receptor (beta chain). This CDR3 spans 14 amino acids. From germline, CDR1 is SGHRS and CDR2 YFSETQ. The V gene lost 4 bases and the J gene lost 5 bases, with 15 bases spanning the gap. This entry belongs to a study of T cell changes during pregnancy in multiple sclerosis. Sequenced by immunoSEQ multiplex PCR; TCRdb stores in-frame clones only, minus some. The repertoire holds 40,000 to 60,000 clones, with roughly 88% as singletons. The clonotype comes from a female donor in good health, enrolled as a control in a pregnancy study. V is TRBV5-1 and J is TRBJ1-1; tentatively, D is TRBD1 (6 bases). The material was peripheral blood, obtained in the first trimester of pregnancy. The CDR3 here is CASSEPQGTTEAFF. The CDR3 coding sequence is TGCGCCAGCAGCGAACCCCAGGGGACGACTGAAGCTTTCTTT. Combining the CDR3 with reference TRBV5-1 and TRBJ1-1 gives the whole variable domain KAGVTQTPRYLIKTRGQQVTLSCSPISGHRSVSWYQQTPGQGLQFLFEYFSETQRNKGNFPGRFSGRQFSNSRSEMNVSTLELGDSALYLCASSEPQGTTEAFFGQGTRLTVV.